These T cell receptor beta chains were read from a single sample in a study of blood T cell repertoires in COVID-19. Measured with immunoSEQ multiplex PCR; TCRdb has only the in-frame clones, and not every one. Of around 200,000 clones in the sample, 70% to 85% are singletons; the top ten hold around an eighth. The sequenced sample was peripheral blood. These TCRs come from a woman aged 45 to 65 with acute or convalescent COVID-19. Each CDR3 is given with its conserved first and last residue. D genes are given only for firm matches. Expanded clones get a size class; other rows say once, few or many, or leave the size out.

size	J	V	D	CDR3	DNA
once	TRBJ1-5	TRBV6-6	NA	CASSFLAESSNQPQHF	TGTGCCAGCAGTTTCCTAGCCGAGTCGAGCAATCAGCCCCAGCATTTT
NA	TRBJ2-3	TRBV7-6	NA	CASSLDLVRSDTQYF	TGTGCCAGCAGCTTAGATCTAGTACGGTCAGATACGCAGTATTTT
NA	TRBJ2-3	TRBV28	TRBD2	CASSSGTSGVLRTDTQYF	TGTGCCAGCAGTTCCGGGACTAGCGGGGTTCTTCGTACAGATACGCAGTATTTT
few	TRBJ2-7	TRBV7-2	NA	CASSLGGGVDEQYF	TGTGCCAGCAGCTTAGGAGGAGGGGTGGACGAGCAGTACTTC
NA	TRBJ2-2	TRBV29-1	TRBD2	CSVTSVNTGELFF	TGCAGCGTGACTAGCGTTAACACCGGGGAGCTGTTTTTT
NA	TRBJ1-1	TRBV19	NA	CASSIGSPGGGTEAFF	TGTGCCAGTAGTATTGGGTCACCGGGAGGGGGAACTGAAGCTTTCTTT
few	TRBJ1-3	TRBV14	NA	CASSRGNGNTIYF	TGTGCCAGCAGCAGGGGGAATGGAAACACCATATATTTT
NA	TRBJ1-5	TRBV6-5	NA	CASSLVRNQPQHF	TGTGCCAGCAGCCTAGTTAGGAATCAGCCCCAGCATTTT
many	TRBJ2-7	TRBV7-9	TRBD1	CASSPRTGVGEQYF	TGTGCCAGCAGCCCACGGACAGGGGTGGGGGAGCAGTACTTC
once	TRBJ2-5	TRBV28	NA	CASSFEETQYF	TGTGCCAGCAGTTTCGAAGAGACCCAGTACTTC